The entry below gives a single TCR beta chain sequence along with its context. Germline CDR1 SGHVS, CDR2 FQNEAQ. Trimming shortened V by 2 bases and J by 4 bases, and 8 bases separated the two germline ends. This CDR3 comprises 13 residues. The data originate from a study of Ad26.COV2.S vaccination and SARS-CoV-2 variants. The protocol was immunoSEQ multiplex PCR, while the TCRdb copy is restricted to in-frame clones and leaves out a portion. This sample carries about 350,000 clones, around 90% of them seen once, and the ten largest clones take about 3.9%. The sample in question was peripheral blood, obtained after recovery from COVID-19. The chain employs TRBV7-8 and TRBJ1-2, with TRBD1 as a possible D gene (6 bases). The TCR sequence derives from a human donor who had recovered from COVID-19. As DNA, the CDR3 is TGTGCCAGCAGCTTAAACAGGGCCTATGGCTACACCTTC. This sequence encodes CASSLNRAYGYTF.